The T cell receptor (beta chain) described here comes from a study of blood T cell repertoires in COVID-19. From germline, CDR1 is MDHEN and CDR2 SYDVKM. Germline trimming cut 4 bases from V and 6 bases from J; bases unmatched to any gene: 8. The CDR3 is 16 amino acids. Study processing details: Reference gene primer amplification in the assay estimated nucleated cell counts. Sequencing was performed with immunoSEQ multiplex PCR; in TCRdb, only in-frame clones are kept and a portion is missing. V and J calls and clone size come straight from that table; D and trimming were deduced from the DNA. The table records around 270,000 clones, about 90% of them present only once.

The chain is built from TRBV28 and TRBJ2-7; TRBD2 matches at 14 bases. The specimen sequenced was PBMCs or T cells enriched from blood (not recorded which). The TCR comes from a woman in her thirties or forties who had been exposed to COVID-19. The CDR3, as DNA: TGTGCCAGCAGTTCCACCGGGACTAGCGGGAGAAGCGAGCAGTACGTC. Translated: CASSSTGTSGRSEQYV.